These T cell receptor beta chains were read from a single sample in a study of radiotherapy plus CTLA-4 blockade in lung cancer. Libraries were prepared by immunoSEQ multiplex PCR; TCRdb keeps only in-frame clonotypes and omits some of them. The sample contains 50,000 to 60,000 clones, more than 60% of which appear only once. This specimen consisted of peripheral blood, obtained from a patient treated with radiotherapy plus ipilimumab. The receptors stem from a human donor with non-small cell lung cancer who had a complete response to radiotherapy plus ipilimumab. CDR3s include the opening cysteine and the closing phenylalanine or tryptophan. The D gene is left open where the match is weak. Rows give clone size only sometimes, using once, few, many, or a class for an expanded clone.

D gene	V gene	J gene	clone size	CDR3 DNA	CDR3 protein
TRBD1	TRBV5-1	TRBJ2-2	NA	TGCGCCAGCAGCTTGAGTACAGGGGGAACAATCGGGGAGCTGTTTTTT	CASSLSTGGTIGELFF
TRBD1	TRBV4-3	TRBJ1-5	NA	TGCGCCAGCAGCCAAGTGACAGGGAGAAATCAGCCCCAGCATTTT	CASSQVTGRNQPQHF
NA	TRBV6-1	TRBJ1-6	once	TGTGCCAGCAGTGCAGGGGTCAATATACCCCTCCACTTT	CASSAGVNIPLHF
NA	TRBV10-3	TRBJ2-4	few	TGTGCCATCAGTGAGTCGACGGGGGGCCGAAACATTCAGTACTTC	CAISESTGGRNIQYF
NA	TRBV7-9	TRBJ2-1	NA	TGTGCCAGCAGCTTAAGTACAGGGCCCTACAATGAGCAGTTCTTC	CASSLSTGPYNEQFF
TRBD2	TRBV7-2	TRBJ2-7	few	TGTGCCAGCAGCTTGTCGGGGGGCTCCTACGAGCAGTACTTC	CASSLSGGSYEQYF
TRBD1	TRBV7-9	TRBJ1-3	medium-sized	TGTGCCAGCAGCTTAGAGTCTGGACAGGGATCCGGAAACACCATATATTTT	CASSLESGQGSGNTIYF
NA	TRBV30	TRBJ2-5	NA	TGTGCCTGGTCATCAGGGAGGGGGGGTAAATCGCAGTACTTC	CAWSSGRGGKSQYF
TRBD2	TRBV19	TRBJ2-2	NA	TGTGCCAGCAAACCGGGAGGGCCTGGAACCGGGGAGCTGTTTTTT	CASKPGGPGTGELFF
TRBD1	TRBV6-1	TRBJ1-5	NA	TGTGCCAGCAGTGAAGCTAAGGTTTTCGGACAGGGGGCGTCGAGAGAGCCCCAGCATTTT	CASSEAKVFGQGASREPQHF
TRBD2	TRBV29-1	TRBJ2-4	NA	TGCAGCGTTGAGGTTTGGGGGGGGAGGGACATTCAGTACTTC	CSVEVWGGRDIQYF
TRBD1	TRBV30	TRBJ1-5	NA	TGTGCCTGGAGCCGGGACAGGGGAGGCCAGCCCCAGCATTTT	CAWSRDRGGQPQHF
NA	TRBV7-9	TRBJ1-5	NA	TGTGCCAGCAGCTTTGAGGGGGAAAGACAGCCCCAGCATTTT	CASSFEGERQPQHF
TRBD1	TRBV7-8	TRBJ1-5	NA	TGTGCCAGCAGTACAGGGGACAATCAGCCCCAGCATTTT	CASSTGDNQPQHF
TRBD1	TRBV4-1	TRBJ1-5	NA	TGCGCCAGCAGCCAAGACTTCATGGGCCCCGGGACAGGGAATCAGCCCCAGCATTTT	CASSQDFMGPGTGNQPQHF
TRBD2	TRBV15	TRBJ2-1	NA	TGTGCCACCAGCAGAGGGACTGGCGGGAGGATCAGGGAGCAGTTCTTC	CATSRGTGGRIREQFF
TRBD2	TRBV7-2	TRBJ2-5	NA	TGTGCCAGCAAGACTAGCGCTACGGAAGAGACCCAGTACTTC	CASKTSATEETQYF
TRBD2	TRBV9	TRBJ2-3	NA	TGTGCCAGCAGCAGTAGCGGGACCCCAGATACGCAGTATTTT	CASSSSGTPDTQYF
TRBD1	TRBV27	TRBJ2-7	NA	TGTGCCAGCAGTTTGGGGGGGACAGGGGGGTACGAGCAGTACTTC	CASSLGGTGGYEQYF
NA	TRBV29-1	TRBJ1-1	NA	TGCAGCGTCACCCCCAGAGGGGGCACTGAAGCTTTCTTT	CSVTPRGGTEAFF
NA	TRBV7-9	TRBJ1-2	NA	TGTGCCAGCAGCTCCCCTACTAATGAGGTCTACGGCTACACCTTC	CASSSPTNEVYGYTF
NA	TRBV7-9	TRBJ1-5	NA	TGTGCCAGCAGCCGCGCGACAGGAGATTCCAATCAGCCCCAGCATTTT	CASSRATGDSNQPQHF
TRBD1	TRBV4-3	TRBJ2-6	NA	TGCGCCAGCAGCCCCCATGTTGTGGGACAGGGAATGACTGGGGCCAACGTCCTGACTTTC	CASSPHVVGQGMTGANVLTF
TRBD2	TRBV30	TRBJ2-1	NA	TGTGCCTGGAGCTGGGTACTAGCGGGAGACAATGAGCAGTTCTTC	CAWSWVLAGDNEQFF
TRBD1	TRBV6-5	TRBJ1-4	NA	TGTGCCAGCAGTTGGGACAGGGGAAATGAAAAACTGTTTTTT	CASSWDRGNEKLFF
TRBD2	TRBV30	TRBJ2-5	NA	TGTGCCTGGGACAAGTCTAGCGGGAGGGGAGAGACCCAGTACTTC	CAWDKSSGRGETQYF
NA	TRBV10-3	TRBJ1-4	few	TGTGCCATCAGTGATCGATTGCCACAGACTAATGAAAAACTGTTTTTT	CAISDRLPQTNEKLFF
NA	TRBV11-3	TRBJ2-3	NA	TGTGCCAGCAGCCCCCCCCACGGAGACACAGATACGCAGTATTTT	CASSPPHGDTDTQYF
NA	TRBV7-2	TRBJ1-1	NA	TGTGCCAGCAGCTTAGATCGCGCCTGGAACACTGAAGCTTTCTTT	CASSLDRAWNTEAFF
TRBD2	TRBV19	TRBJ2-1	NA	TGTGCCAGTAGTTCCATAAGCGGGGGATTCTACAATGAGCAGTTCTTC	CASSSISGGFYNEQFF
NA	TRBV2	TRBJ2-7	NA	TGTGCCAGCAGCCAAGGGGAAGGGTCCGAGCAGTACTTC	CASSQGEGSEQYF
TRBD1	TRBV9	TRBJ2-4	NA	TGTGCCAGCAGCGTAGGGACAGGGGCGGGCAAAAACATTCAGTACTTC	CASSVGTGAGKNIQYF
TRBD1	TRBV5-1	TRBJ2-5	NA	TGCGCCAGCAGCCAAGGACAGGGGGGACAAGAGACCCAGTACTTC	CASSQGQGGQETQYF
TRBD1	TRBV12-5	TRBJ2-4	once	TGTGCTAGTGGTCCAATGACAGGGGGCCTAGGCATTCAGTACTTC	CASGPMTGGLGIQYF
TRBD1	TRBV5-6	TRBJ1-6	once	TGTGCCAGCAGCTTGGGACCCCCTTCCGGGACAGGGATTGGATCACCCCTCCACTTT	CASSLGPPSGTGIGSPLHF
NA	TRBV10-3	TRBJ1-2	NA	TGTGCCATCAGTGAGGGCAACTGGAGGGCCTATGGCTACACCTTC	CAISEGNWRAYGYTF
NA	TRBV6-1	TRBJ2-5	NA	TGTGCCAGCAGTGAGTCAGCAGGGATGCGGGAGACCCAGTACTTC	CASSESAGMRETQYF
NA	TRBV7-2	TRBJ1-5	NA	TGTGCCAGCAGCCTGAGCGGCACAGGGTCTAGCAATCAGCCCCAGCATTTT	CASSLSGTGSSNQPQHF
NA	TRBV11-3	TRBJ2-3	NA	TGTGCCAGCAGCCGGGGACACCCCAATACGCAGTATTTT	CASSRGHPNTQYF
TRBD2	TRBV5-1	TRBJ2-1	once	TGCGCCAGCAGCCCGGGAGGGATAGCCTACAATGAGCAGTTCTTC	CASSPGGIAYNEQFF
NA	TRBV29-1	TRBJ1-4	NA	TGCAGCGCCGGTAGTCGGGGGTGGGGTGAAAAACTGTTTTTT	CSAGSRGWGEKLFF
TRBD2	TRBV19	TRBJ2-3	NA	TGTGCCAGTAGTGTATTGGGACTAGCGGGAGGGACTAGCACAGATACGCAGTATTTT	CASSVLGLAGGTSTDTQYF
NA	TRBV2	TRBJ2-2	NA	TGTGCCAGCAGCCTGCGCAGGGACACCGGGGAGCTGTTTTTT	CASSLRRDTGELFF